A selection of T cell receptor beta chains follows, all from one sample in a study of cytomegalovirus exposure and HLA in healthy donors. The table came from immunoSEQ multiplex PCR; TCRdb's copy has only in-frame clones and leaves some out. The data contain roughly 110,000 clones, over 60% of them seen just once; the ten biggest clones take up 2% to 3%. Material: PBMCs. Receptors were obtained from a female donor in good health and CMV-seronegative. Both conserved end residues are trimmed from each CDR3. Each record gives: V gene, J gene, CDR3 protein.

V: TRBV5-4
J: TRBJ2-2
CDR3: ASSPLWTGANTGELF

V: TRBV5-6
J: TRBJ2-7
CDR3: ASSLGAGLYEQY

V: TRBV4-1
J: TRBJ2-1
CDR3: ASSQEFQAGNEQF

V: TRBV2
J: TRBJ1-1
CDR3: ASRSTGVGTEAF

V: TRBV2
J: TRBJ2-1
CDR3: ASRLAGGEYNEQF

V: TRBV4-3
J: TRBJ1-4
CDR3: ASSPGQINEKLF

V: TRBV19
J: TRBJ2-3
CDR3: ASSATSGASTDTQY

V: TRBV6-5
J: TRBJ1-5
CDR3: ASGGQGVNQPQH

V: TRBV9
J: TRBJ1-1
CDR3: ASSVEQGSEAF

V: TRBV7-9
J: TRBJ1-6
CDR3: SSSPWGPGRSYNSPLH

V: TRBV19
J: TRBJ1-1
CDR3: ASSARQGRTF

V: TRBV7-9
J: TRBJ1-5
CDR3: ASSTGQGVSQPQH

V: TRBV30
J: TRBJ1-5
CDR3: AWTREGRSNQPQH

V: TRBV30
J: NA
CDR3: AWATGGGYEQY

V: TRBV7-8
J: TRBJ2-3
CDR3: ASSNAPGQSTDTQY

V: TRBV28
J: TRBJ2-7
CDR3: ASLKNPGQGSYEQY

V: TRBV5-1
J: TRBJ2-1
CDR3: ASSTETSNEQF

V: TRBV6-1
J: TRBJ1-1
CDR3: ASARGELKAF

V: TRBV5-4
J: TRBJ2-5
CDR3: ASSPTSGGWETQY

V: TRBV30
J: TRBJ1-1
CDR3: AWSAGRQMPEAF

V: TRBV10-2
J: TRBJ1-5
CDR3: ASSLQGNQPQH

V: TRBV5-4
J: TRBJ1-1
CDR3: ASSSRVTGGVRTEAF

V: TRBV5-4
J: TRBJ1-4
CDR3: ASSRTSKGEKLF

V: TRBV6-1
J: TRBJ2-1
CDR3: AAQAGANYNEQF

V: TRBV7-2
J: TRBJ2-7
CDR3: ASSRAGQKWDEQY

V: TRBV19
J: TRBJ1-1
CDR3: ASSIGQMNTEAF

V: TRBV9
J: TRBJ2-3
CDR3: ASSVRGVDTQY